The rows below give T cell receptor beta chains drawn from one sample of a study of T cells after yellow fever vaccination. TCRdb recomputed calls from the 5' RACE reads with MiXCR, one row per CDR3 protein. This repertoire shows under 50,000 distinct CDR3 sequences, just under 6.5% found once; its top ten account for under 11%. The source material was PBMCs, either bulk or a sorted T-cell subset (CD4+, CD8+, memory, or dextramer-sorted; not recorded which), sampled 45 days after the yellow fever booster vaccination. The receptors stem from a man aged 25 to 40 who received the YFV17D yellow fever vaccine. The CDR3 runs from the conserved cysteine through the conserved F or W. A D gene is named only where the DNA matches it firmly. Size is omitted from some rows. Given values are once, few, many or a class for expanded clones.

j_call clone_size d_call v_call cdr3_nt cdr3_aa
TRBJ1-6 few - TRBV7-1 TGTGCCAGCAGTTCGTTTCGAGGTTTCCCCACGCGGACTCTTGTCTATAATTCACCCCTCCACTTT CASSSFRGFPTRTLVYNSPLHF
TRBJ2-1 many - TRBV19 TGTGCCAGTCCCTGGACTCCTTACGCCCGGTGGAACAATGAGCAGTTCTTC CASPWTPYARWNNEQFF
TRBJ2-1 few - TRBV11-2 TGTGCCAGCAGTTTGGACTCCACCCGAAAGTTCTTC CASSLDSTRKFF
TRBJ2-7 - TRBD2 TRBV24-1 TGTGCCACCAGTGATTCCCTGCTAGCGGGAGGCGGGGAGCAGTACTTC CATSDSLLAGGGEQYF
TRBJ1-1 many TRBD1 TRBV27 TGTGCCAGCAGTTTTAGGGACAGGGGCCTTCTGGCTTTCTTT CASSFRDRGLLAFF
TRBJ1-1 many - TRBV7-2 TGTGCCAGCAGCTTGGGGTGGAACACTGAAGCTTTCTTT CASSLGWNTEAFF
TRBJ2-5 - - TRBV29-1 TGCAGCGTTGAAGATCGGAGGACCCAGTACTTC CSVEDRRTQYF
TRBJ2-2 - - TRBV7-7 TGTGCTAGCAGCTCGAGCGGGCCGAACACCGGGGAGCTGTTTTTT CASSSSGPNTGELFF
TRBJ2-7 - - TRBV29-1 TGCAGCGTTGAGGGACAGGGCAGCGGGGGCGAGCAGTACTTC CSVEGQGSGGEQYF
TRBJ1-6 few TRBD1 TRBV20-1 TGCAGTGCTAACAGGGGGCGATTATCACCCCTCCACTTT CSANRGRLSPLHF
TRBJ2-3 few - TRBV18 TGTGCCAGCTCACCACAAGCGGGTTCAGATACGCAGTATTTT CASSPQAGSDTQYF
TRBJ2-3 many - TRBV5-1 TGCGCCACCACTATCCGAGGGTACAGCACAGATACGCAGTATTTT CATTIRGYSTDTQYF
TRBJ2-7 few TRBD2 TRBV2 TGTGCCAGCACAAGACTAGCGTCCTCCTACGAGCAGTACTTC CASTRLASSYEQYF
TRBJ1-2 many - TRBV3-1 TGTGCCAGCAGCCAAGAGTCGACCCCTAACTATGGCTACACCTTC CASSQESTPNYGYTF
TRBJ1-4 many - TRBV4-2 TGTGCCAGCAGCCAGGAACTCGCAACTAATGAAAAACTGTTTTTT CASSQELATNEKLFF
TRBJ1-1 many - TRBV7-9 TGTGCCAGCAGCTTAGGGGGCCGGTACACTGAAGCTTTCTTT CASSLGGRYTEAFF
TRBJ2-7 few - TRBV7-2 TGTGCCAGCGGCAGGGACCTTACCTACGAGCAGTACTTC CASGRDLTYEQYF
TRBJ1-6 - - TRBV7-9 TGTGCCAGCAGCCGGGACATCTATAATTCACCCCTCCACTTT CASSRDIYNSPLHF
TRBJ2-7 many TRBD2 TRBV30 TGTGCCTGGAGGTACGGGGGGGTTGAATACGAGCAGTACTTC CAWRYGGVEYEQYF
TRBJ2-7 many - TRBV19 TGTGCCAGTAGTCCGAGGACAGATAGAGACGAGCAGTACTTC CASSPRTDRDEQYF
TRBJ2-1 - TRBD2 TRBV9 TGTGCCAGCAGCGCAGGGGATCTGGGACTAGCGGACCCCAACCCTGGATACAATGAGCAGTTCTTC CASSAGDLGLADPNPGYNEQFF
TRBJ2-1 many TRBD2 TRBV7-2 TGTGCCAGCAGCCCGAGGACTAGCGGCTACAATGAGCAGTTCTTC CASSPRTSGYNEQFF
TRBJ2-1 few TRBD1 TRBV19 TGTGCCAGTAGTTCCTCGACAGGGGGGTTGCAGTTCTTC CASSSSTGGLQFF
TRBJ2-1 many TRBD1 TRBV10-1 TGCGCCAGCAGTGAGGGGACAGGGATGGTCAATGAGCAGTTCTTC CASSEGTGMVNEQFF